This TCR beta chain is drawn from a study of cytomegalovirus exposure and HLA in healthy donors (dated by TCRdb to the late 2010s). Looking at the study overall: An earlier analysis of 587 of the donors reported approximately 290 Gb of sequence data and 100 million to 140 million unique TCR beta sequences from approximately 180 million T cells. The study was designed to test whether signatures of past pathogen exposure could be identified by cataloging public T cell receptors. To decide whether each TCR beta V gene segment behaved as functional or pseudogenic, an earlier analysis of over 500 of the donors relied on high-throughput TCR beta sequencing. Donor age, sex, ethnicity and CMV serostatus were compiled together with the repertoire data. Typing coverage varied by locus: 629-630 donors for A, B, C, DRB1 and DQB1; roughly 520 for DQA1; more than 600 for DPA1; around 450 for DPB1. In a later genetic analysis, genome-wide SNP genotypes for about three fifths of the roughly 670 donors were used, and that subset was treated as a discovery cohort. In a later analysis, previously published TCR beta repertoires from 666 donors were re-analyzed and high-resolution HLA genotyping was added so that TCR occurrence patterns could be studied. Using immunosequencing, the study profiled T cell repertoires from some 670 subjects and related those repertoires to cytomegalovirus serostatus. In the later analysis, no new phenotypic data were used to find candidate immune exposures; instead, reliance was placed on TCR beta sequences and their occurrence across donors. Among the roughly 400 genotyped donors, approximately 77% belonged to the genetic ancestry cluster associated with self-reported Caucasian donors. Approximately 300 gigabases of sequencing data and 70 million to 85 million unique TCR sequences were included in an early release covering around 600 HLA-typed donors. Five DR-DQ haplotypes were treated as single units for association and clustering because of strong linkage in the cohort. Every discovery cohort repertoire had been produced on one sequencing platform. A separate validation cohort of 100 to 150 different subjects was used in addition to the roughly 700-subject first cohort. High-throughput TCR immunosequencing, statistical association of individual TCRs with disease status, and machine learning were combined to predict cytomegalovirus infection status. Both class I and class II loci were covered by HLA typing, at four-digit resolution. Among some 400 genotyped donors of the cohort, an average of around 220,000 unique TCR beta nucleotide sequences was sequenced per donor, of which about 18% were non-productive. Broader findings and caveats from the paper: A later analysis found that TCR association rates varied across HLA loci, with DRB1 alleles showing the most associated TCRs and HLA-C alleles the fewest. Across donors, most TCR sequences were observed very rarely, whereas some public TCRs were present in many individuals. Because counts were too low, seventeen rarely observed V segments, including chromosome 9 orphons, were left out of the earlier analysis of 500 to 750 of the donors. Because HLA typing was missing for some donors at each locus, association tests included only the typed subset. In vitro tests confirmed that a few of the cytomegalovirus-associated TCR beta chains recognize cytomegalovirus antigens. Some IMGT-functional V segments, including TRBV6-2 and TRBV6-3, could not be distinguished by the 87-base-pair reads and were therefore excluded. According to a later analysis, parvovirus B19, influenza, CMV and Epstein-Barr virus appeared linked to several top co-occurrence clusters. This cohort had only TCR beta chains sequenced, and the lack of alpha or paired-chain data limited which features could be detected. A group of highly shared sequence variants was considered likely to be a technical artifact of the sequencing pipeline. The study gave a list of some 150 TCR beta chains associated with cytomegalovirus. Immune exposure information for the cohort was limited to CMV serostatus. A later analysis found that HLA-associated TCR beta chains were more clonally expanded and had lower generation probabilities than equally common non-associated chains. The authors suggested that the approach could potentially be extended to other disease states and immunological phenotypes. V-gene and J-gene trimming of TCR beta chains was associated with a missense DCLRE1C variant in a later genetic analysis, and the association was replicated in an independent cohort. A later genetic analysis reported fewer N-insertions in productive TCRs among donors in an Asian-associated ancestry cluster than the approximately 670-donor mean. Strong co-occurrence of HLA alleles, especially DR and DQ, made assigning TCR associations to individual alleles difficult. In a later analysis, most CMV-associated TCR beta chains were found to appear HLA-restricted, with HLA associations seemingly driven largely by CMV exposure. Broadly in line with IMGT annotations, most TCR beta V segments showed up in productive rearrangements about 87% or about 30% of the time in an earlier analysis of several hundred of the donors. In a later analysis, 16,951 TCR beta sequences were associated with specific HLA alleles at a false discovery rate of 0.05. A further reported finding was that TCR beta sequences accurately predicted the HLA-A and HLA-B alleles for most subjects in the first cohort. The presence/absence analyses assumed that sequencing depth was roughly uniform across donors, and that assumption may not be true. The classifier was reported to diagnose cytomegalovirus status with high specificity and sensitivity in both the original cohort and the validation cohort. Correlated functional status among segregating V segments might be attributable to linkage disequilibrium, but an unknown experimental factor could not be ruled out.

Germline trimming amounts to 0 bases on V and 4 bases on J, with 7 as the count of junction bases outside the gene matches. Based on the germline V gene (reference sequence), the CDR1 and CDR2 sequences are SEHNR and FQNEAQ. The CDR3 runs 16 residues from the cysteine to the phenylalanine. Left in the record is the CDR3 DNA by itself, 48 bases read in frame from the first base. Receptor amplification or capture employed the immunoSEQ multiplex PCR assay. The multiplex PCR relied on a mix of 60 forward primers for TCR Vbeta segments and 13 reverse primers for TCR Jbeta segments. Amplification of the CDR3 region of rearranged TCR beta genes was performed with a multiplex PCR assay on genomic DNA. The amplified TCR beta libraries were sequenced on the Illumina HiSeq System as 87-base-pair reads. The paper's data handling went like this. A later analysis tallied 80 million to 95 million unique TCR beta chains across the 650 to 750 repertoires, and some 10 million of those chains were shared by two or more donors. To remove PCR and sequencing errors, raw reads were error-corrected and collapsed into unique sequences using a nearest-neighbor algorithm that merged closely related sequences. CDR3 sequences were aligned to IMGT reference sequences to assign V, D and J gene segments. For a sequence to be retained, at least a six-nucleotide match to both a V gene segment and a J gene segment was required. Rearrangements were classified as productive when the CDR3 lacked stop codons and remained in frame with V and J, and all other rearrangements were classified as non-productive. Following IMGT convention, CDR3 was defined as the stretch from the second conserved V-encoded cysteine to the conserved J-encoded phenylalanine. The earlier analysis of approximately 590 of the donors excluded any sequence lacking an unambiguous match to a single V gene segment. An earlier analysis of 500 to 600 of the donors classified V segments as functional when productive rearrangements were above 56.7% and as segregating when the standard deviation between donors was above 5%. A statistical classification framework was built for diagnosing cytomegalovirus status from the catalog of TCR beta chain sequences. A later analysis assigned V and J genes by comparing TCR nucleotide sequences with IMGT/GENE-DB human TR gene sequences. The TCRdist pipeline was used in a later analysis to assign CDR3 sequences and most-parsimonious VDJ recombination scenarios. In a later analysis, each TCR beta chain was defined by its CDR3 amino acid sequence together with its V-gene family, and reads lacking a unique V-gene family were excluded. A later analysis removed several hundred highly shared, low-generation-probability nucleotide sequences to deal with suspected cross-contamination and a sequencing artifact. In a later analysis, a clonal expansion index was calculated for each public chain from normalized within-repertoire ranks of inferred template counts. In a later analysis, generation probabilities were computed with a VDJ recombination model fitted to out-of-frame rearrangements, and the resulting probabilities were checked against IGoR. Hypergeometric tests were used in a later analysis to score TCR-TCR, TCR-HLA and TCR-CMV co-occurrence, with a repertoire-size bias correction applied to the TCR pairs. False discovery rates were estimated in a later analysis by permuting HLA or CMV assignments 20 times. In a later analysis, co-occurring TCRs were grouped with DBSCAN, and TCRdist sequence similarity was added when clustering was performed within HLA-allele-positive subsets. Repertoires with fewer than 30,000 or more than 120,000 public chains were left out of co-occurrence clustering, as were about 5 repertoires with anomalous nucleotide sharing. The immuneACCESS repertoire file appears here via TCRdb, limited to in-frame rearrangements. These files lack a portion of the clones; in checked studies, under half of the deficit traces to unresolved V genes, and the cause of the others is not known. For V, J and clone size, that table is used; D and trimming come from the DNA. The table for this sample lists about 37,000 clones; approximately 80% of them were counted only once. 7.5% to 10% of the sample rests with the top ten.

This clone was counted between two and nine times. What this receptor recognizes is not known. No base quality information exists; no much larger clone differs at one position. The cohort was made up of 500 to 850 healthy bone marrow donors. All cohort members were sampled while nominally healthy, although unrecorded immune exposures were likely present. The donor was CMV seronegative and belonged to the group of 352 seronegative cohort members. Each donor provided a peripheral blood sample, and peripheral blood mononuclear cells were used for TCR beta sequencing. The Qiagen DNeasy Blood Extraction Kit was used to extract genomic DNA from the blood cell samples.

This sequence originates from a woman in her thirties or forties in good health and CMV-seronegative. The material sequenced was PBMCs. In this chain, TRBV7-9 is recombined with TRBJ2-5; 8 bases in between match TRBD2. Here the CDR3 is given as CASSLAAGGFRETQYF. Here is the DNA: TGTGCCAGCAGCTTAGCCGCGGGGGGCTTTCGAGAGACCCAGTACTTC.